This paragraph covers one T cell receptor beta chain sequence. These data belong to a study of cytomegalovirus exposure and HLA in healthy donors. Overall study: One earlier analysis, a look at 180 million or so T cells, found roughly 120 million unique TCR beta sequences.

The PCR used 60 Vbeta and 13 Jbeta primers. Generated by immunoSEQ multiplex PCR, the TCRdb table keeps only in-frame clones and is missing some. This table holds 170,000 or so clones, 84% found once. Germline loops: CDR1 SGHKS, CDR2 YYEKEE (reference sequence). The CDR3 runs 18 residues. The V segment lost 5 bases and the J segment 4 bases; nucleotides outside the gene matches: 17. The sequence came from a boy aged 2 to 9 in good health and CMV-seronegative. The material sequenced was PBMCs. This sequence joins TRBV5-5 and TRBJ2-3; 9 bases are shared with TRBD1. CDR3 sequence: CASRQRGTGMEIADTQYF. The DNA for the CDR3 is TGTGCCAGCAGACAACGAGGGACAGGGATGGAGATCGCAGATACGCAGTATTTT.